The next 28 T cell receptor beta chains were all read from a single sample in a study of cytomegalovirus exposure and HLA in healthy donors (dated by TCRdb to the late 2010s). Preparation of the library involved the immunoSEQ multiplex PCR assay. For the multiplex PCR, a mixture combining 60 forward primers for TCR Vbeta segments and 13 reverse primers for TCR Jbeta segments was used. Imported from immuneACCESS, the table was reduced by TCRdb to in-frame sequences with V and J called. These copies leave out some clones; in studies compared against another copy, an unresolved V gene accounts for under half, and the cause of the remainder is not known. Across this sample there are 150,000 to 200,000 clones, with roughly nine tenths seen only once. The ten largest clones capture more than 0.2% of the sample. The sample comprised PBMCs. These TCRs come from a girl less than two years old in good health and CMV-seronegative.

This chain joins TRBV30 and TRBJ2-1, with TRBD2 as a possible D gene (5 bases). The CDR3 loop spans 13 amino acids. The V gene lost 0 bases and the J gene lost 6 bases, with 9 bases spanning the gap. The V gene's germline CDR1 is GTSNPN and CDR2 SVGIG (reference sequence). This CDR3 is CAWSVGRGNEQFF. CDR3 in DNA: TGTGCCTGGAGTGTAGGTCGGGGCAATGAGCAGTTCTTC.

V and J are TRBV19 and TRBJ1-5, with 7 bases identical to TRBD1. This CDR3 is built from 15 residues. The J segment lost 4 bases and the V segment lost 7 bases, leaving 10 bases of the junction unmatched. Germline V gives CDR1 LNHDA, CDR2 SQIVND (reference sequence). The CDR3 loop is CASTPQGGGNQPQHF. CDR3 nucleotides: TGTGCCAGTACCCCTCAGGGGGGCGGGAATCAGCCCCAGCATTTT.

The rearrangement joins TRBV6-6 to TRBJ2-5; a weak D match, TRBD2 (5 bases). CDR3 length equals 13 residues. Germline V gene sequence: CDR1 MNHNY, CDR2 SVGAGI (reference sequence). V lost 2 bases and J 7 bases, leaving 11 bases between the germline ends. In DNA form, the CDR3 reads TGTGCCAGCAGTTACGAGGACTCTGGGACCCAGTACTTC. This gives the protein CASSYEDSGTQYF.

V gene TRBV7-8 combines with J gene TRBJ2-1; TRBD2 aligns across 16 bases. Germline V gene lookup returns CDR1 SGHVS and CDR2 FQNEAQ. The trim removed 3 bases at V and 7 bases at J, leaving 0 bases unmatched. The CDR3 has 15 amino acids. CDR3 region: CASSLGLAGGNEQFF. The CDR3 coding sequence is TGTGCCAGCAGCTTGGGACTAGCGGGGGGGAATGAGCAGTTCTTC.

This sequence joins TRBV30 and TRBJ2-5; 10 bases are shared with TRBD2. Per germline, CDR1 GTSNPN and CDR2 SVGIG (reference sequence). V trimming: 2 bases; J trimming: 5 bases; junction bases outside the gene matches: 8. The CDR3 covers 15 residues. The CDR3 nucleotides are TGTGCCTGGAGTCGAGCGGGAGGGCCTGGGGAGACCCAGTACTTC. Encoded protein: CAWSRAGGPGETQYF.

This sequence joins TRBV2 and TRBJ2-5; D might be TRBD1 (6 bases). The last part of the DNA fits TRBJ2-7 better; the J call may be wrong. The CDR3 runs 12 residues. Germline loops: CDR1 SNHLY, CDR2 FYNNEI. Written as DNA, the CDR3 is TGTGCCAGCCACAGGGTCAAGAACGAGCAGTACTTC. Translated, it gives CASHRVKNEQYF.

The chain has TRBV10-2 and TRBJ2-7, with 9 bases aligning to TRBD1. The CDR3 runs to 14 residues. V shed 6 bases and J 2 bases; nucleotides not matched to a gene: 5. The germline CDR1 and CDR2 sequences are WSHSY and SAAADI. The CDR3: CASRLDRGAYEQYF. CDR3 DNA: TGCGCCAGCAGACTTGACAGGGGGGCCTACGAGCAGTACTTC.

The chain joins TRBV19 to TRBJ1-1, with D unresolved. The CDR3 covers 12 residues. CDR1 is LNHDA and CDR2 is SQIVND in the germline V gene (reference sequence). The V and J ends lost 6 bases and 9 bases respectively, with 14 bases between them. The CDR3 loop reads CASRTNRRKAFF. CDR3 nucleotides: TGTGCCAGTAGGACTAACAGACGGAAAGCTTTCTTT.

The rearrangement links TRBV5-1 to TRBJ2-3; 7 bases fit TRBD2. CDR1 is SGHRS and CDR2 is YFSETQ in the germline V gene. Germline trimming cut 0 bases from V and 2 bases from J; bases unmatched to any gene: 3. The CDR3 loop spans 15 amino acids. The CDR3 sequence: CASSLAAGDTDTQYF. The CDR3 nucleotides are TGCGCCAGCAGCTTGGCCGCGGGGGACACAGATACGCAGTATTTT.

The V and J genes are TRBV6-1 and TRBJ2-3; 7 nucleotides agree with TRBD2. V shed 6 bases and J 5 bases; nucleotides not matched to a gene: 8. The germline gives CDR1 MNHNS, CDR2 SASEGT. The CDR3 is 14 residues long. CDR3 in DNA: TGTGCCAGCAGAAGAGCGGGGTTGAGAGATACGCAGTATTTT. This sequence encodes CASRRAGLRDTQYF.

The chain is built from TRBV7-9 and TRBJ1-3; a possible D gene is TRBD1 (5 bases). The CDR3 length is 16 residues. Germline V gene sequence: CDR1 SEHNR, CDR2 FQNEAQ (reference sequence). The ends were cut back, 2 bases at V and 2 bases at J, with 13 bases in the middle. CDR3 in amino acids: CASSLRTGEAGNTIYF. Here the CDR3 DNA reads TGTGCCAGCAGCTTACGGACGGGGGAGGCTGGAAACACCATATATTTT.

CDR3 sequence (DNA): TGTGCCAGCAGCCCCGGGACAGGGCCAACCGTTCGGTTCTTC. Its translation is CASSPGTGPTVRFF. The V call is TRBV6-5, the J call TRBJ2-1; 9 bases fit TRBD1. J was trimmed by 15 bases and V by 6 bases; bases with no gene match: 15. The CDR3 length is 14 residues. Germline V gene sequence: CDR1 MNHEY, CDR2 SVGAGI.

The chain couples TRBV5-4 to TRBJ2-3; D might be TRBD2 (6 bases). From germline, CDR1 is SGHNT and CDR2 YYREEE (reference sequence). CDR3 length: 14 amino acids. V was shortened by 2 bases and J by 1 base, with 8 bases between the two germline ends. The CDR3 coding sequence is TGTGCCAGCAGCTTAGGAGGGGGCACAGATACGCAGTATTTT. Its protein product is CASSLGGGTDTQYF.

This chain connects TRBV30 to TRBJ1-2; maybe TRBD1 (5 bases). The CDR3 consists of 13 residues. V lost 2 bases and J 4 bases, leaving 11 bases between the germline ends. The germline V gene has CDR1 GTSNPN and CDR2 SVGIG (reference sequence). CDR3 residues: CAWSSGPFYGYTF. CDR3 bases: TGTGCCTGGAGTTCAGGGCCCTTCTATGGCTACACCTTC.

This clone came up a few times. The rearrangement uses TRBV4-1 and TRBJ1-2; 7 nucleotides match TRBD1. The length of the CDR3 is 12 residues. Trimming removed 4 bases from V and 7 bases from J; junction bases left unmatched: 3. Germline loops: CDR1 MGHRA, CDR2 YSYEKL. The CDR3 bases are TGCGCCAGCAGCCTAACAGGGGCTGGCTACACCTTC. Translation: CASSLTGAGYTF.

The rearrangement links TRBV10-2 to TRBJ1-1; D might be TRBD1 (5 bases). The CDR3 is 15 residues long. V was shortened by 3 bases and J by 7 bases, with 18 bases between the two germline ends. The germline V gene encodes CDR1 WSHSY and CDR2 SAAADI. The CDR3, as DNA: TGCGCCAGCAGTGATTCCCAGGGAATCTTTTTTGAAGCTTTCTTT. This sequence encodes CASSDSQGIFFEAFF.

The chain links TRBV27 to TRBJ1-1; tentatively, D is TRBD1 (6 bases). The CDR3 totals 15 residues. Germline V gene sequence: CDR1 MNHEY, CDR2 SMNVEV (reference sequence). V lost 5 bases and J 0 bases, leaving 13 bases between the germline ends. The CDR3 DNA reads TGTGCCAGCAGTCCCCGGACAGACGTGAACACTGAAGCTTTCTTT. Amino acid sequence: CASSPRTDVNTEAFF.

The CDR3 DNA is TGTGCCAGCAGTTTATTGACAGGGTCCTACGAGCAGTACTTC. Translation: CASSLLTGSYEQYF. The J gene is TRBJ2-7, the V gene TRBV27; 7 nucleotides agree with TRBD1. The V segment lost 1 base and the J segment 1 base; nucleotides outside the gene matches: 1. The V gene's germline CDR1 is MNHEY and CDR2 SMNVEV (reference sequence). The CDR3 has 14 amino acids.

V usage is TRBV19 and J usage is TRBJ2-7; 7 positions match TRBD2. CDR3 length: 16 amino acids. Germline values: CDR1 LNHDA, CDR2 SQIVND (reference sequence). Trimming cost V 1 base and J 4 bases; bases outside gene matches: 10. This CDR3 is CASSIVPGSGFYEQYF. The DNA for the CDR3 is TGTGCCAGTAGTATAGTCCCCGGTAGCGGGTTTTACGAGCAGTACTTC.

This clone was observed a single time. The CDR3 nucleotides read TGTGCCAGCTCACCTTACAGTACGACCGTCACAGATACGCAGTATTTT. Translation gives CASSPYSTTVTDTQYF. The chain uses TRBV18 and TRBJ2-3, with D hard to call. Trimming cost V 3 bases and J 2 bases, with 15 bases left between them. CDR1 is KGHSH and CDR2 is LQKENI in the germline V gene. The CDR3 covers 16 residues.

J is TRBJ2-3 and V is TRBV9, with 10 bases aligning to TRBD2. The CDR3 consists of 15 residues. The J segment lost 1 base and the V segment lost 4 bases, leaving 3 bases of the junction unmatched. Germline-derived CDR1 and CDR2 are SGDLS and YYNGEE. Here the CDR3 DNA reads TGTGCCAGCAGCACAGGGACTAGCGGCACAGATACGCAGTATTTT. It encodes CASSTGTSGTDTQYF.

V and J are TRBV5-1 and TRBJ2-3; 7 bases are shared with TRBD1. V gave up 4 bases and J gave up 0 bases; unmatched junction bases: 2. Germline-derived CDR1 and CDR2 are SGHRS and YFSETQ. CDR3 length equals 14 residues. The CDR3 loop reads CASSTQGSTDTQYF. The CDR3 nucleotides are TGCGCCAGCAGCACACAGGGGAGCACAGATACGCAGTATTTT.

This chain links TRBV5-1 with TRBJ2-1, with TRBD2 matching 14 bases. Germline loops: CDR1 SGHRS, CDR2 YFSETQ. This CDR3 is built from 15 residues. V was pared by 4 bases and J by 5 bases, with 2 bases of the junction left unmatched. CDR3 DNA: TGCGCCAGCAGCCAGGGACTAGCGGGGGACAATGAGCAGTTCTTC. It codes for CASSQGLAGDNEQFF.

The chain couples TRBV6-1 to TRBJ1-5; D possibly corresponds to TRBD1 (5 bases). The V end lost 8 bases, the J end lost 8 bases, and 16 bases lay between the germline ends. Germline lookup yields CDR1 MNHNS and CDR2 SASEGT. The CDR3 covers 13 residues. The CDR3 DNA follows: TGTGCCAGCTCCCAGGGAGGTAGGGAGCCCCAGCATTTT. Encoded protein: CASSQGGREPQHF.

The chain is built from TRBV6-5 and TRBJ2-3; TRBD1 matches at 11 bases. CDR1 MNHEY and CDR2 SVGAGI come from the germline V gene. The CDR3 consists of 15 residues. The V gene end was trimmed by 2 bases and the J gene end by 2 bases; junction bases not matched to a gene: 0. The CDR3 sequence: CASSYGQGATDTQYF. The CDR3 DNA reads TGTGCCAGCAGTTACGGACAGGGGGCCACAGATACGCAGTATTTT.

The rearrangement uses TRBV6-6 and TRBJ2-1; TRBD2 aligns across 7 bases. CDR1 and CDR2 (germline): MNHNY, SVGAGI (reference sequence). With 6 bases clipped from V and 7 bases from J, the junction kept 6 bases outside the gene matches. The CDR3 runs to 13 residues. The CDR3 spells CASRAGGGNEQFF. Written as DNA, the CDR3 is TGTGCCAGCAGGGCAGGCGGGGGAAATGAGCAGTTCTTC.

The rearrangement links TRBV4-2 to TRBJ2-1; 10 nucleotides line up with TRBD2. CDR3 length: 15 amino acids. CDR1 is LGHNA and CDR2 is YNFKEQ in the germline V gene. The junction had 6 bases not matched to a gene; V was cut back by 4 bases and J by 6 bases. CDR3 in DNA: TGTGCCAGCAGCCCGTTAGCGGGGGGCCCCAATGAGCAGTTCTTC. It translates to CASSPLAGGPNEQFF.

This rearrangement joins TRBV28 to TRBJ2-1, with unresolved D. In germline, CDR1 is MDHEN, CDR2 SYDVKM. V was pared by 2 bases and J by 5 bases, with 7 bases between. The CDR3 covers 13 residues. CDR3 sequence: CASSLPGNNEQFF. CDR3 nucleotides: TGTGCCAGCAGTTTACCCGGTAACAATGAGCAGTTCTTC.